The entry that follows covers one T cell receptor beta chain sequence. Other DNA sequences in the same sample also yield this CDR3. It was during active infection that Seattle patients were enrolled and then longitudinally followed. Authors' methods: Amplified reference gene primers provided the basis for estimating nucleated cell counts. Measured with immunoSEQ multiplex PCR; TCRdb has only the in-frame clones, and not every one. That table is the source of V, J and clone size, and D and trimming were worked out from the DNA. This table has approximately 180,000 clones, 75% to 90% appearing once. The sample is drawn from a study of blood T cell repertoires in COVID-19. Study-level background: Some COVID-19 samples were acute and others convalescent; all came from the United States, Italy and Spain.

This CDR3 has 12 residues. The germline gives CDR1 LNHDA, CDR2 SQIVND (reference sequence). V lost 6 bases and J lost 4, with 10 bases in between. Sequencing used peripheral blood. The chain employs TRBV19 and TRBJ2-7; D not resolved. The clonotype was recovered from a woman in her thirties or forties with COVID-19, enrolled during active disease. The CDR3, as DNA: TGTGCCAGTAGCCCCCCAGGTTACGAGCAGTACTTC. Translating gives CASSPPGYEQYF.